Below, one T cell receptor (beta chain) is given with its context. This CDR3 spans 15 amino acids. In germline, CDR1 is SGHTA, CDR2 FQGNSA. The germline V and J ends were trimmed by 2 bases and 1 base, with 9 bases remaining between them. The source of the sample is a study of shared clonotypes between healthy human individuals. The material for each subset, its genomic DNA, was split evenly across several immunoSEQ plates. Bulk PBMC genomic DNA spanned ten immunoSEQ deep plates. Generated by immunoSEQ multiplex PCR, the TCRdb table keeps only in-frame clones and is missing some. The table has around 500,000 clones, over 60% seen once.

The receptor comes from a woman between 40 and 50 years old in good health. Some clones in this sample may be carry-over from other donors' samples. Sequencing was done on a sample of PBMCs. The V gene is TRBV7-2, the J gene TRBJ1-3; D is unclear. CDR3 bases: TGTGCCAGCAGCTTAATGACCGCTTCTGGAAACACCATATATTTT. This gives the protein CASSLMTASGNTIYF.